A single sample gave rise to the 21 T cell receptor beta chains below, sequenced in a study of cytomegalovirus exposure and HLA in healthy donors. This PCR relied on a set of 60 Vbeta primers and 13 Jbeta primers. Profiled with immunoSEQ multiplex PCR; TCRdb holds only in-frame clones, not every one. The data contain 150,000 to 200,000 clones, 77% of them singletons. Sequences were obtained from PBMCs. The receptors derive from a male donor in good health and CMV-seropositive.

The chain employs TRBV27 and TRBJ1-3, with D hard to call. Between the trimmed V and J ends, which lost 9 bases and 7 bases, there was a span of 7 bases. CDR3 length equals 10 residues. Germline V CDR1 and CDR2: MNHEY, SMNVEV (reference sequence). CDR3 sequence: CARFPNTIYF. CDR3 DNA sequence: TGTGCCAGGTTTCCGAACACCATATATTTT.

The genes are TRBV10-2 and TRBJ2-3; D uncertain. The CDR3 runs 14 residues. Germline assignment: CDR1 WSHSY and CDR2 SAAADI. V was pared by 6 bases and J by 2 bases, with 12 bases between. The CDR3 DNA reads TGCGCCAGCAGCCCCCCGACAATCACAGATACGCAGTATTTT. This translates into CASSPPTITDTQYF.

In nucleotides, the CDR3 is TGTGCCAGCAGCTCAATTCCGGACACCGGGGAGCTGTTTTTT. Translation gives CASSSIPDTGELFF. This chain uses TRBV5-6 with TRBJ2-2; D is undetermined. The CDR3 has 14 amino acids. V was shortened by 3 bases and J by 3 bases, with 9 bases between the two germline ends. CDR1 and CDR2 from the germline V gene are SGHDT and YYEEEE.

This clone was observed a single time. The chain links TRBV5-4 to TRBJ2-3, with 10 bases that match TRBD2. Germline loops: CDR1 SGHNT, CDR2 YYREEE (reference sequence). Trimming took 5 bases from V and 8 from J; bases not matched to a gene: 8. The CDR3 is 14 residues long. CDR3 loop: CASRSAGGPGTQYF. The CDR3 DNA reads as TGTGCCAGCAGGTCAGCGGGGGGGCCCGGTACGCAGTATTTT.

The chain combines TRBV5-6 with TRBJ1-1, with TRBD1 identical over 10 bases. The V segment lost 7 bases and the J segment 5 bases; nucleotides outside the gene matches: 11. The CDR3 is made up of 15 amino acids. Germline-derived CDR1 and CDR2 are SGHDT and YYEEEE. Here the CDR3 reads CASGGWTGGGTEAFF. The CDR3 region has the DNA TGTGCCAGCGGGGGATGGACAGGGGGAGGGACTGAAGCTTTCTTT.

The V and J genes are TRBV5-4 and TRBJ2-7, with D unresolved. The germline V gene encodes CDR1 SGHNT and CDR2 YYREEE (reference sequence). The CDR3 length is 14 residues. V dropped 1 base and J dropped 4 bases, with 12 bases sitting between them. The CDR3 region has the DNA TGTGCCAGCAGCTTGAATCGAGAGATATACGAGCAGTACTTC. Amino acid sequence: CASSLNREIYEQYF.

This clone was seen more than once but under ten times. The CDR3 here is CASSIGFGVPETQYF. The CDR3 nucleotides are TGTGCCAGTAGTATAGGGTTCGGGGTCCCAGAGACCCAGTACTTC. The rearrangement joins TRBV19 to TRBJ2-5; tentatively, D is TRBD2 (5 bases). The germline V gene has CDR1 LNHDA and CDR2 SQIVND (reference sequence). The CDR3 totals 15 residues. Trimming removed 1 base at V and 4 bases at J, with 13 bases between.

This chain joins TRBV2 and TRBJ1-5, with D possibly matching TRBD1 (5 bases). CDR3 length equals 14 residues. The V gene lost 4 bases and the J gene lost 5 bases, with 12 bases spanning the gap. Germline-derived CDR1 and CDR2 are SNHLY and FYNNEI. As DNA, the CDR3 is TGTGCCAGCAGTGGGGGGGAGAGGGATCAGCCCCAGCATTTT. It yields the protein CASSGGERDQPQHF.

This clone was found a few times. This chain joins TRBV9 and TRBJ1-1; 7 positions match TRBD1. The CDR3 runs to 17 residues. After removal of 0 bases from V and 0 bases from J, the junction contained 8 bases not matched to a gene. Germline CDR1 SGDLS, CDR2 YYNGEE. CDR3 region: CASSVGGAGGMNTEAFF. The CDR3 coding sequence is TGTGCCAGCAGCGTAGGAGGGGCAGGGGGTATGAACACTGAAGCTTTCTTT.

The chain carries TRBV7-2 and TRBJ2-2, with 11 bases that match TRBD2. The CDR3 consists of 18 residues. V was clipped by 3 bases and J by 5 bases; unmatched bases: 11. Germline lookup yields CDR1 SGHTA and CDR2 FQGNSA. The CDR3 region has the DNA TGTGCCAGCAGCTTCTCCGGGACTAGCGGTCGGGAGACCGGGGAGCTGTTTTTT. It yields the protein CASSFSGTSGRETGELFF.

This clone has more than one count but fewer than ten. DNA of the CDR3: TGTGCCAGCAGTGACCGACAGGGGTGGACTGAAGCTTTCTTT. Protein: CASSDRQGWTEAFF. The chain is built from TRBV6-4 and TRBJ1-1; 8 nucleotides match TRBD1. The CDR3 totals 14 residues. V shed 2 bases, J shed 5 bases, and the junction held 4 bases outside the gene matches. The germline CDR1 and CDR2 sequences are MRHNA and SNTAGT.

The gene calls are TRBV27 and TRBJ2-7; TRBD1 agrees at 8 bases. This CDR3 has 16 amino acids. V lost 6 bases to trimming and J lost 7 bases; unmatched junction nucleotides: 17. The germline V gene has CDR1 MNHEY and CDR2 SMNVEV (reference sequence). CDR3: CASSPTPRTGSGEQYF. CDR3 sequence (DNA): TGTGCCAGCAGCCCAACCCCCCGGACAGGGTCGGGAGAGCAGTACTTC.

The rearrangement links TRBV19 to TRBJ2-6, with no clear D. The germline V and J ends were trimmed by 3 bases and 2 bases, with 8 bases remaining between them. The germline V gene encodes CDR1 LNHDA and CDR2 SQIVND (reference sequence). This CDR3 is 15 amino acids long. CDR3 protein: CASSIQVAGANVLTF. CDR3 nucleotides: TGTGCCAGTAGTATCCAGGTAGCTGGGGCCAACGTCCTGACTTTC.

Only one count was recorded for this clone. The genes are TRBV9 and TRBJ1-1; D not certain. This CDR3 spans 15 amino acids. Germline CDR1 SGDLS, CDR2 YYNGEE. The germline V and J ends were trimmed by 0 bases and 4 bases, with 13 bases remaining between them. This CDR3 is CASSVVEGMFTEAFF. In nucleotides, the CDR3 is TGTGCCAGCAGCGTAGTTGAGGGTATGTTCACTGAAGCTTTCTTT.

This rearrangement joins TRBV2 to TRBJ1-5; the D is unclear. The CDR3 runs 13 residues. With 4 bases removed from V and 6 bases from J, the gap between germline ends came to 10 bases. The germline V gene encodes CDR1 SNHLY and CDR2 FYNNEI. CDR3 sequence (DNA): TGTGCCAGCAGTGGGGAGGGCGTTCAGCCCCAGCATTTT. As protein: CASSGEGVQPQHF.

This clone has more than one count but fewer than ten. J is TRBJ1-4 and V is TRBV5-1; D unclear. Trimming removed 4 bases from V and 11 bases from J, with 18 bases in between. CDR1 is SGHRS and CDR2 is YFSETQ in the germline V gene. The CDR3 length is 14 residues. Here the CDR3 reads CASSPSGGIGKLFF. CDR3 bases: TGCGCCAGCAGCCCATCCGGAGGAATCGGGAAACTGTTTTTT.

The chain is built from TRBV28 and TRBJ2-3, with a possible D match to TRBD2 (5 bases). Germline CDR1 reads MDHEN; CDR2 reads SYDVKM. This CDR3 region has 17 residues. V was trimmed by 5 bases and J by 6 bases, leaving 24 bases between them. CDR3 in amino acids: CASSRPRSTGLKDTQYF. As DNA, the CDR3 is TGTGCCAGCAGTCGCCCGAGGTCAACGGGGTTGAAGGATACGCAGTATTTT. The full variable domain, in which reference TRBV28 and TRBJ2-3 provide the parts outside the CDR3, is DVKVTQSSRYLVKRTGEKVFLECVQDMDHENMFWYRQDPGLGLRLIYFSYDVKMKEKGDIPEGYSVSREKKERFSLILESASTNQTSMYLCASSRPRSTGLKDTQYFGPGTRLTVL.

This clone was seen a few times. The J gene is TRBJ2-1, the V gene TRBV6-1; 10 nucleotides match TRBD1. The CDR3 sequence is 14 residues long. The germline V gene has CDR1 MNHNS and CDR2 SASEGT. Trimming took 1 base from V and 6 from J; bases not matched to a gene: 0. CDR3 DNA: TGTGCCAGCAGTGAAGGGACAGGGGGCAATGAGCAGTTCTTC. The encoded protein is CASSEGTGGNEQFF.

This chain connects TRBV9 to TRBJ2-5; tentative D call: TRBD2 (6 bases). Trimming stripped 3 bases from V and 1 base from J, with 10 bases between. CDR3 length: 14 amino acids. The V gene's germline CDR1 is SGDLS and CDR2 YYNGEE. CDR3 in amino acids: CASSAGTAQETQYF. Written as DNA, the CDR3 is TGTGCCAGCAGCGCGGGGACTGCCCAAGAGACCCAGTACTTC.

The chain is built from TRBV5-1 and TRBJ2-7; the D gene is possibly TRBD1 (6 bases). Germline values: CDR1 SGHRS, CDR2 YFSETQ. This CDR3 is 15 amino acids long. V dropped 3 bases and J dropped 0 bases, with 13 bases sitting between them. The DNA of the CDR3 is TGCGCCAGCAGCTGGGGTTTGGACAGCTCCTACGAGCAGTACTTC. This encodes CASSWGLDSSYEQYF.

This clone has only a few counts. The chain links TRBV7-3 to TRBJ2-5; TRBD2 matches at 9 bases. The J call is uncertain, as TRBJ2-7 better fits the DNA end. The germline V gene encodes CDR1 SGHTA and CDR2 FQGTGA. There are 14 residues in the CDR3. The CDR3 spells CASSLLDSGGEQYF. The CDR3 coding sequence is TGTGCCAGCAGCTTACTGGATAGCGGGGGCGAGCAGTACTTC.